The entry below gives a single T cell receptor beta chain sequence along with its context. What it binds is not known. This sample stems from a study of cytomegalovirus exposure and HLA in healthy donors. Study outcomes and limitations: The tendency of first-cohort TCR clusters to co-occur in the 120 or so validation repertoires was identified by a subsequent analysis. Altogether, 164 TCR beta chains were recorded as cytomegalovirus-associated.

Profiling relied on immunoSEQ multiplex PCR, and the TCRdb table lists in-frame clones only, not all of them. Among 90,000 to 150,000 clones listed, 88% were seen once. This CDR3 region has 15 residues. J lost 0 bases, V lost 6 bases, and 4 bases had no gene match. Germline V gene sequence: CDR1 LGHNT, CDR2 FRNRAP. The sample comprised PBMCs. This sequence joins TRBV12-5 and TRBJ2-1; 8 nucleotides line up with TRBD1. The sequence was collected from a woman under 30 in good health and CMV-seropositive. The CDR3, as DNA: TGTGCTAGTGGGCCCGGGACAGGCTCCTACAATGAGCAGTTCTTC. It translates to CASGPGTGSYNEQFF.